This entry lists 12 T cell receptor beta chains sequenced from one sample in a study of blood T cells in healthy people across ages. A J-beta primer mix and a sample-barcoded 5' primer were used in a second PCR of about 6 to 12 cycles. TCRdb reprocessed the 5' RACE reads with MiXCR, giving one entry per CDR3 protein. The sample has 800,000 to 950,000 distinct CDR3 sequences, about 48% seen once. The source material was blood. Receptors were obtained from a man between 25 and 39 years old in good health.

The chain couples TRBV28 to TRBJ1-6; TRBD1 matches 7 bases. J gave up 5 bases and V 0 bases, and 4 bases lay outside the gene matches. This CDR3 spans 16 amino acids. Germline lookup yields CDR1 MDHEN and CDR2 SYDVKM. The CDR3 is CASSLWGDSHNSPLHF. Here the CDR3 DNA reads TGTGCCAGCAGTTTATGGGGGGACAGCCATAATTCACCCCTCCACTTT.

This clonotype was observed at least ten times. This chain connects TRBV2 to TRBJ1-2; the D gene is possibly TRBD1 (6 bases). CDR3 length: 15 residues. V lost 7 bases, J lost 2 bases, and 17 bases lay in between. The V gene's germline CDR1 is SNHLY and CDR2 FYNNEI. CDR3 bases: TGTGCCAGCAAATTCCGGGACAATAAAAACTATGGCTACACCTTC. This sequence encodes CASKFRDNKNYGYTF.

This clonotype was found a few times. The chain uses TRBV7-3 and TRBJ2-7, with 9 bases fitting TRBD2. The CDR3 is 16 residues long. Germline lookup yields CDR1 SGHTA and CDR2 FQGTGA. V was pared by 1 base and J by 3 bases, with 7 bases of the junction left unmatched. The CDR3 here is CASSLIGGGAIYEQYF. For the CDR3, the DNA is TGTGCCAGCAGCTTAATCGGCGGGGGGGCGATCTACGAGCAGTACTTC.

This chain uses TRBV6-2 or TRBV6-3 with TRBJ2-4; tentatively, D is TRBD2 (5 bases). This CDR3 contains 15 residues. Trimming shortened V by 6 bases and J by 0 bases, and 12 bases separated the two germline ends. Germline V lookup: CDR1 MNHEY, CDR2 SVGEGT. CDR3 bases: TGTGCCAGCAGCTTTTGGGGAGTAGCCAAAAACATTCAGTACTTC. Its translation is CASSFWGVAKNIQYF.

This clonotype was seen a few times. V and J are TRBV2 and TRBJ1-5, with D perhaps TRBD1 (6 bases). V lost 7 bases and J lost 4, with 11 bases in between. CDR3 length equals 13 residues. Germline V gene sequence: CDR1 SNHLY, CDR2 FYNNEI. The CDR3 region has the DNA TGTGCCAGCAAACGGACAGTGAATCAGCCCCAGCATTTT. Translation: CASKRTVNQPQHF.

The chain uses TRBV4-3 and TRBJ1-1, with no clear D. This CDR3 contains 17 residues. Trimming took off 0 bases at V and 5 bases at J, with 19 bases between the two ends. Germline assignment: CDR1 LGHNA and CDR2 YSLEER. CDR3 nucleotides: TGCGCCAGCAGCCAAGATCCGGTGGCTTACAGAGGTACTGAAGCTTTCTTT. Its translation is CASSQDPVAYRGTEAFF.

In its sample, this clonotype ranks as large. This chain connects TRBV9 to TRBJ2-7; no reliable D call. V lost 4 bases to trimming and J lost 2 bases, with 10 bases between them. Germline V CDR1 and CDR2: SGDLS, YYNGEE. The CDR3 covers 13 residues. CDR3 residues: CASSPDLTYEQYF. Here the CDR3 DNA reads TGTGCCAGCAGCCCAGACTTAACCTACGAGCAGTACTTC.

This clonotype was counted a few times. The V gene is TRBV12-3 or TRBV12-4, the J gene TRBJ1-4; TRBD1 might be the D (5 bases). The CDR3 consists of 15 residues. Trimming left V 5 bases short and J 5 bases short, with 15 bases between. CDR3 sequence (DNA): TGTGCCAGCAGTGATAGGGGATCGGTGAATGAAAAACTGTTTTTT. Translated, it gives CASSDRGSVNEKLFF.

The CDR3 region has the DNA TGCGCCAGCAGCCGCGAGGAAAGTGGGGCATACGAGCAGTACTTC. Translated: CASSREESGAYEQYF. The chain uses TRBV4-1 and TRBJ2-5, with D perhaps matching TRBD1 (5 bases). Matching the DNA end better, TRBJ2-7 makes the J call doubtful. This CDR3 has 15 residues. Germline CDR1 MGHRA, CDR2 YSYEKL.

This clonotype was counted a single time. V gene TRBV20-1 combines with J gene TRBJ1-6; D unresolved. The V gene lost 1 base and the J gene lost 6 bases, with 13 bases spanning the gap. CDR1 is DFQATT, CDR2 SNEGSKA, per germline (reference sequence). CDR3 length: 15 amino acids. The DNA of the CDR3 is TGCAGTGCTAGAGCTGACTTGAATCGTAATTCACCCCTCCACTTT. Protein product: CSARADLNRNSPLHF.

This clonotype has just a few counts. V gene TRBV28 combines with J gene TRBJ2-7; TRBD1 matches at 10 bases. Germline V gene sequence: CDR1 MDHEN, CDR2 SYDVKM. This CDR3 is built from 15 residues. V gave up 6 bases and J gave up 4 bases; unmatched junction bases: 9. The CDR3 spells CASRDAGTGEYEQYF. The CDR3 nucleotides read TGTGCCAGCAGGGATGCCGGGACAGGGGAATACGAGCAGTACTTC.

The CDR3 DNA follows: TGCAGTGCTAGATCCGGACAGGTTGCAATTCCAGAGACCCAGTACTTC. This codes for CSARSGQVAIPETQYF. The chain has TRBV20-1 and TRBJ2-5; 7 bases match TRBD1. CDR3 length: 16 amino acids. The germline gives CDR1 DFQATT, CDR2 SNEGSKA (reference sequence). Germline trimming cut 2 bases from V and 4 bases from J; bases unmatched to any gene: 13.